These 3 T cell receptor beta chains were all obtained from the same sample, sequenced in a study of T-cell reconstitution after alpha-beta-depleted transplantation in children (dated by TCRdb to about 2016). Library creation used PCR. Sequencing took place on an Illumina HiSeq 2500. TCR libraries were prepared with molecular barcoding, using unique molecular identifiers to normalize TCRbeta repertoire quantification. TCRdb cleaned the public reads at Q25 with fastp, built clones with MiXCR and kept in-frame beta chains. Each entry is one CDR3 protein sequence, shown with its most common DNA and genes. The sample data list about 980,000 distinct CDR3 sequences, and about 31% of these were observed just once. The ten largest make up around 30% of the sample. The label giving this sample's treatment or condition can be read as: allogeneic hematopoietic cell transplantation with graft depleted of TCRalphabeta T cells and CD19 B cells.

The source was PBMCs, mostly from graft donor cells, collected 360 days after TCRalphabeta/CD19-depleted stem cell transplant. These receptors were obtained from a boy less than two years old who had a stem cell transplant for SCID, so the T cells may come from the graft donor.

This clonotype was detected only once. With a much larger clone just one base away, this may be a read error. The chain uses TRBV5-1 and TRBJ2-5; D is perhaps TRBD1 or TRBD2 (5 bases each). Germline lookup yields CDR1 SGHRS and CDR2 YFSETQ. The CDR3 runs 11 residues. The CDR3 bases are TGCGCCAGCAGCTTGTCAGGGACCCAGTGCTTC. Translation: CASSLSGTQCF.

CDR3 sequence: CASSLGDALVPPDTQYF. CDR3 in DNA: TGTGCCAGCAGCTTAGGGGACGCACTAGTGCCCCCAGATACGCAGTATTTT. The chain is built from TRBV7-9 and TRBJ2-3; D assignment may be TRBD1 or TRBD2 (5 bases each). Germline CDR1 is SEHNR and CDR2 is FQNEAQ (reference sequence). The length of the CDR3 is 17 residues. The V and J ends lost 1 base and 4 bases respectively, with 18 bases between them.

This clonotype was detected only a few times. J is TRBJ2-4 and V is TRBV11-2; 11 nucleotides match TRBD1. J lost 7 bases, V lost 2 bases, and 7 bases had no gene match. This CDR3 has 16 amino acids. CDR1 and CDR2 (germline): SGHAT, FQNNGV. The CDR3 reads CASSLTKGQGENIQYF. The CDR3 DNA reads TGTGCCAGCAGCTTAACCAAGGGACAGGGGGAGAACATTCAGTACTTC.